The 29 T cell receptor beta chains reported below all come from one sample, sequenced in a study of T cell responses to AZD1222 COVID-19 vaccine. Here immunoSEQ multiplex PCR was the method, and the copy in TCRdb shows in-frame clones only, minus some. The table records approximately 200,000 clones, over 70% of them present only once. Sequences were derived from peripheral blood, sampled on day 0 of MenACWY control vaccination. The receptors here all came from an adult in good health.

The V call is TRBV15, the J call TRBJ1-3; D gene ambiguous. V lost 6 bases to trimming and J lost 5 bases, with 14 bases between them. CDR1 is LNHNV and CDR2 is YYDKDF in the germline V gene (reference sequence). This CDR3 has 14 residues. The CDR3 loop is CATRARGMRNTIYF. The CDR3, as DNA: TGTGCCACCAGAGCTCGAGGAATGCGAAACACCATATATTTT. Together with reference TRBV15 and TRBJ1-3, the CDR3 gives the full variable domain: DAMVIQNPRYQVTQFGKPVTLSCSQTLNHNVMYWYQQKSSQAPKLLFHYYDKDFNNEADTPDNFQSRRPNTSFCFLDIRSPGLGDTAMYLCATRARGMRNTIYFGEGSWLTVV.

The chain couples TRBV27 to TRBJ1-2; tentatively, D is TRBD1 (6 bases). The CDR3 runs 13 residues. Deletions cut 5 bases from V and 0 bases from J, with 7 bases between. The germline V gene encodes CDR1 MNHEY and CDR2 SMNVEV (reference sequence). In DNA form, the CDR3 reads TGTGCCAGCAGTCGACAGGCTAACTATGGCTACACCTTC. Residues: CASSRQANYGYTF.

V and J are TRBV7-9 and TRBJ1-1; 9 bases map to TRBD1. J was trimmed by 0 bases and V by 4 bases; bases with no gene match: 9. In germline, CDR1 is SEHNR, CDR2 FQNEAQ (reference sequence). The CDR3 runs to 17 residues. The CDR3 nucleotides are TGTGCCAGCAGCTCTAGACAGGGGGGTGCGATGAACACTGAAGCTTTCTTT. It specifies CASSSRQGGAMNTEAFF.

V gene TRBV4-1 combines with J gene TRBJ1-4; D not resolved. The V end lost 0 bases, the J end lost 3 bases, and 8 bases lay between the germline ends. The germline V gene has CDR1 MGHRA and CDR2 YSYEKL. CDR3 length equals 15 residues. CDR3 amino acids: CASSQELVPNEKLFF. For the CDR3, the DNA is TGCGCCAGCAGCCAAGAATTGGTACCTAATGAAAAACTGTTTTTT.

The chain links TRBV6-5 to TRBJ1-4, with D unclear. Germline CDR1 MNHEY, CDR2 SVGAGI. This CDR3 is 13 amino acids long. V lost 6 bases to trimming and J lost 6 bases, with 11 bases between them. CDR3 amino acids: CASSYREDEKLFF. The DNA of the CDR3 is TGTGCCAGCAGCTATAGAGAGGATGAAAAACTGTTTTTT.

The V and J genes are TRBV24-1 and TRBJ2-1; D is uncertain. Per germline, CDR1 KGHDR and CDR2 SFDVKD. Trimming pared 10 bases from V and 4 bases from J, leaving 13 bases between. The CDR3 totals 13 residues. The chain's CDR3 is CATGVGPYNEQFF. The CDR3 region has the DNA TGTGCCACTGGAGTAGGACCATACAATGAGCAGTTCTTC.

The rearrangement joins TRBV9 to TRBJ1-1; D ambiguous. Germline V gene lookup returns CDR1 SGDLS and CDR2 YYNGEE. Trimming cost V 0 bases and J 1 base, with 7 bases left between them. This CDR3 has 14 residues. This chain's CDR3 is CASSVAHGNTEAFF. In DNA form, the CDR3 reads TGTGCCAGCAGCGTAGCCCATGGGAACACTGAAGCTTTCTTT. The complete variable domain, with remaining parts taken from reference TRBV9 and TRBJ1-1, reads DSGVTQTPKHLITATGQRVTLRCSPRSGDLSVYWYQQSLDQGLQFLIQYYNGEERAKGNILERFSAQQFPDLHSELNLSSLELGDSALYFCASSVAHGNTEAFFGQGTRLTVV.

This clone was found a few times. This chain joins TRBV19 and TRBJ1-6; 11 bases line up with TRBD1. The CDR3 loop spans 13 amino acids. Per the germline V gene, CDR1 is LNHDA and CDR2 is SQIVND (reference sequence). The J segment lost 11 bases and the V segment lost 8 bases, leaving 5 bases of the junction unmatched. The CDR3 coding sequence is TGTGCCAGTCAGGGACAGGGGGAGCCACCCCTCCACTTT. Its protein is CASQGQGEPPLHF.

The chain links TRBV30 to TRBJ2-5; tentative D call: TRBD1 (6 bases). Germline V gives CDR1 GTSNPN, CDR2 SVGIG (reference sequence). The V and J ends lost 2 bases and 2 bases respectively, with 6 bases between them. The CDR3 extends over 12 amino acids. The DNA for the CDR3 is TGTGCCTGGAGTACAGGGCAAGAGACCCAGTACTTC. Protein sequence: CAWSTGQETQYF.

The rearrangement uses TRBV5-1 and TRBJ1-1, with 8 bases aligning to TRBD1. The CDR3 extends over 12 amino acids. V was pared by 9 bases and J by 1 base, with 2 bases of the junction left unmatched. Germline CDR1 SGHRS, CDR2 YFSETQ. CDR3 amino acids: CATRGRNTEAFF. The DNA for the CDR3 is TGCGCCACCAGGGGGCGGAACACTGAAGCTTTCTTT.

The rearrangement links TRBV19 to TRBJ1-1; no firm D call. Per germline, CDR1 LNHDA and CDR2 SQIVND (reference sequence). The CDR3 consists of 16 residues. The V and J ends lost 5 bases and 2 bases respectively, with 18 bases between them. CDR3 in amino acids: CASSPLSGEGNTEAFF. Written as DNA, the CDR3 is TGTGCCAGTAGTCCCCTTTCGGGAGAGGGTAACACTGAAGCTTTCTTT.

This chain connects TRBV6-5 to TRBJ1-2; 8 positions match TRBD1. Trimming cost V 6 bases and J 2 bases; bases outside gene matches: 8. CDR1 is MNHEY, CDR2 SVGAGI, per germline. The CDR3 runs to 15 residues. Here the CDR3 reads CASSDRDRLNYGYTF. CDR3 DNA: TGTGCCAGCAGCGATCGGGACAGGTTGAACTATGGCTACACCTTC.

The rearrangement joins TRBV29-1 to TRBJ2-7; D is unresolved. Trimming took 4 bases from V and 5 from J, leaving 12 bases between them. The germline CDR1 and CDR2 sequences are SQVTM and ANQGSEA. The CDR3 spans 12 residues. The CDR3 nucleotides are TGCAGCGTTGGCCCTGTAGCCCACGAGCAGTACTTC. This sequence encodes CSVGPVAHEQYF.

The rearrangement uses TRBV4-3 and TRBJ2-7; D not resolved. The germline CDR1 and CDR2 sequences are LGHNA and YSLEER. V was pared by 5 bases and J by 0 bases, with 11 bases between. The CDR3 consists of 14 residues. CDR3: CASSYVSGSYEQYF. Here the CDR3 DNA reads TGCGCCAGCAGCTACGTTTCCGGCTCCTACGAGCAGTACTTC.

The chain is built from TRBV13 and TRBJ2-3, with 8 nucleotides matching TRBD2. V shed 5 bases, J shed 3 bases, and the junction held 10 bases outside the gene matches. CDR1 and CDR2 from the germline V gene are PRHDT and FYEKMQ (reference sequence). This CDR3 is built from 16 residues. This chain's CDR3 is CASSPGSGTKTDTQYF. CDR3 DNA: TGTGCCAGCAGCCCTGGTAGCGGGACAAAAACAGATACGCAGTATTTT.

The gene calls are TRBV9 and TRBJ1-1; D is unresolved. Germline V gives CDR1 SGDLS, CDR2 YYNGEE. CDR3 length: 14 amino acids. The V end lost 0 bases, the J end lost 6 bases, and 12 bases lay between the germline ends. DNA of the CDR3: TGTGCCAGCAGCGTAGGGGTAACCAGCGCTGAAGCTTTCTTT. It codes for CASSVGVTSAEAFF.

The chain has TRBV28 and TRBJ2-1; D not resolved. Germline V gives CDR1 MDHEN, CDR2 SYDVKM. The CDR3 sequence is 11 residues long. V lost 4 bases and J 15 bases, leaving 13 bases between the germline ends. CDR3 protein: CASSSRHGPFF. As DNA, the CDR3 is TGTGCCAGCAGTTCGAGACACGGGCCGTTCTTC.

The chain carries TRBV19 and TRBJ1-6; no firm D call. The CDR3 totals 15 residues. V was clipped by 3 bases and J by 6 bases, with 12 bases between them. Per the germline V gene, CDR1 is LNHDA and CDR2 is SQIVND (reference sequence). CDR3 nucleotide sequence: TGTGCCAGTAGTATGGCTGGACCGCTTAATTCACCCCTCCACTTT. Amino acids: CASSMAGPLNSPLHF.

CDR3 protein: CSASPPQGVDTEAFF. For the CDR3, the DNA is TGCAGTGCCAGTCCTCCCCAGGGGGTAGACACTGAAGCTTTCTTT. The gene calls are TRBV20-1 and TRBJ1-1; 7 bases align to TRBD1. In germline, CDR1 is DFQATT, CDR2 SNEGSKA (reference sequence). The CDR3 has 15 amino acids. V lost 6 bases to trimming and J lost 3 bases; unmatched junction nucleotides: 13.

This clone was counted a single time. The rearrangement links TRBV7-2 to TRBJ2-7, with D tentatively TRBD2 (5 bases). CDR3 length: 13 amino acids. The germline V and J ends were trimmed by 4 bases and 2 bases, with 9 bases remaining between them. CDR1 is SGHTA, CDR2 FQGNSA, per germline. As DNA, the CDR3 is TGTGCCAGCAGCTCGGACTCAACCTACGAGCAGTACTTC. Protein: CASSSDSTYEQYF. The full variable domain, with the rest looked up from reference TRBV7-2 and TRBJ2-7, is GAGVSQSPSNKVTEKGKDVELRCDPISGHTALYWYRQSLGQGLEFLIYFQGNSAPDKSGLPSDRFSAERTGGSVSTLTIQRTQQEDSAVYLCASSSDSTYEQYFGPGTRLTVT.

V usage is TRBV4-1 and J usage is TRBJ1-1; TRBD1 aligns across 10 bases. The V segment lost 1 base and the J segment 3 bases; nucleotides outside the gene matches: 8. Germline V CDR1 and CDR2: MGHRA, YSYEKL. The CDR3 runs 17 residues. The CDR3 DNA reads TGCGCCAGCAGCCAAGGCCTAGGGGGACAGGGGTACACTGAAGCTTTCTTT. It specifies CASSQGLGGQGYTEAFF.

This chain connects TRBV6-5 to TRBJ1-1, with no clear D. The CDR3 contains 15 residues. Trimming took 0 bases from V and 0 from J, leaving 8 bases between them. Germline V gene sequence: CDR1 MNHEY, CDR2 SVGAGI. CDR3 sequence: CASSYSTVMNTEAFF. In DNA, the CDR3 is TGTGCCAGCAGTTACTCTACAGTGATGAACACTGAAGCTTTCTTT.

The V gene is TRBV10-3, the J gene TRBJ1-1; no reliable D call. This CDR3 is built from 13 residues. Germline-derived CDR1 and CDR2 are ENHRY and SYGVKD. V was trimmed by 0 bases and J by 2 bases, leaving 4 bases between them. The CDR3 here is CAISESVNTEAFF. CDR3 sequence (DNA): TGTGCCATCAGTGAGTCAGTTAACACTGAAGCTTTCTTT.

The V and J genes are TRBV6-1 and TRBJ1-2; D perhaps matches TRBD1 (5 bases). Trimming left V 2 bases short and J 4 bases short, with 11 bases between. The CDR3 extends over 14 amino acids. CDR1 and CDR2 from the germline V gene are MNHNS and SASEGT. Written as DNA, the CDR3 is TGTGCCAGCAGTGAACAGGGAGGCGGCTATGGCTACACCTTC. It specifies CASSEQGGGYGYTF.

This clone was picked up one time. V usage is TRBV5-5 and J usage is TRBJ1-6; 7 bases agree with TRBD1. This CDR3 contains 16 residues. Germline lookup yields CDR1 SGHKS and CDR2 YYEKEE (reference sequence). Unmatched junction bases numbered 4, after V lost 4 bases and J lost 0 bases. The CDR3 here is CASSPQGGSYNSPLHF. In nucleotides, the CDR3 is TGTGCCAGCAGCCCCCAGGGGGGCTCCTATAATTCACCCCTCCACTTT.

The chain is built from TRBV12-3 or TRBV12-4 and TRBJ2-3; no firm D call. This CDR3 spans 12 amino acids. V shed 6 bases and J shed 5 bases, with 9 bases lying between them. The CDR3 protein is CASSLGLDTQYF. DNA for the CDR3: TGTGCCAGCAGCCTCGGTCTAGATACGCAGTATTTT.

The rearrangement links TRBV19 to TRBJ1-2; the match to TRBD1 covers 9 bases. This CDR3 region has 14 residues. V shed 6 bases and J 4 bases; nucleotides not matched to a gene: 6. CDR1 and CDR2 from the germline V gene are LNHDA and SQIVND (reference sequence). CDR3 loop: CASRPGQGVYGYTF. The CDR3, as DNA: TGTGCCAGTAGACCGGGACAGGGTGTCTATGGCTACACCTTC.

The V and J genes are TRBV7-9 and TRBJ1-3; D ambiguous. V dropped 2 bases and J dropped 4 bases, with 6 bases sitting between them. Germline V gene lookup returns CDR1 SEHNR and CDR2 FQNEAQ (reference sequence). The CDR3 is 13 residues long. The chain's CDR3 is CASSLQQGNTIYF. CDR3 sequence (DNA): TGTGCCAGCAGCTTACAGCAAGGAAACACCATATATTTT.

The sample holds one count of this clone. The chain links TRBV11-2 to TRBJ2-3; 7 bases are shared with TRBD1. Germline CDR1 reads SGHAT; CDR2 reads FQNNGV. The CDR3 runs to 15 residues. V dropped 1 base and J dropped 1; count of bases not matched to a gene: 2. The CDR3 region has the DNA TGTGCCAGCAGCTTAGCCGACAGGGGCACAGATACGCAGTATTTT. Amino acid sequence: CASSLADRGTDTQYF. The full variable domain, with the rest looked up from reference TRBV11-2 and TRBJ2-3, is EAGVAQSPRYKIIEKRQSVAFWCNPISGHATLYWYQQILGQGPKLLIQFQNNGVVDDSQLPKDRFSAERLKGVDSTLKIQPAKLEDSAVYLCASSLADRGTDTQYFGPGTRLTVL.